This T cell receptor beta chain was identified in a study of blood T cell repertoires in COVID-19. About the research overall: Sample material is recorded as cDNA or gDNA derived from T cells, B-cell-depleted T cells, or PBMCs.

Original data processing: Reference gene primers were amplified, and this amplification served to estimate nucleated cell counts. Some clones are missing from TCRdb's copy, which holds only in-frame ones; the method was immunoSEQ multiplex PCR. That table furnishes V, J and clone size, whereas the DNA furnished D and trimming. This sample has roughly 70,000 clones, with around 77% found just once. The CDR3 extends over 16 amino acids. The germline gives CDR1 MNHEY, CDR2 SMNVEV (reference sequence). J was trimmed by 2 bases and V by 5 bases; bases with no gene match: 7. The sequence was obtained from a human donor in a cohort sampled during active COVID-19. Sequencing input: peripheral blood. The chain recombines TRBV27 with TRBJ2-5; 11 bases map to TRBD2. DNA of the CDR3: TGTGCCAGCAGTACCAGACTAGCGGGAAAACAAGAGACCCAGTACTTC. Residues: CASSTRLAGKQETQYF.